This TCR beta chain was sequenced during a study of shared clonotypes between healthy human individuals. The CDR3 contains 13 residues. Germline V lookup: CDR1 LNHNV, CDR2 YYDKDF (reference sequence). Deletions cut 3 bases from V and 2 bases from J, with 8 bases between. Naive CD8 cells lacked CD45RO, underwent positive selection for CCR7 and left out terminally differentiated effector memory CD45RA+ cells. Donors were healthy HIV-negative adults without recently reported acute infections or vaccinations. Repertoires were generated with immunoSEQ multiplex PCR, while TCRdb's copy carries only in-frame clones and drops some. The sample includes hundreds of thousands of clones, roughly nine tenths of them seen just once.

Material for sequencing was naive CD8+ T cells sorted from blood. The chain uses TRBV15 and TRBJ2-7; D uncertain. The TCR comes from a man aged 25-45 years in good health. CDR3 protein: CATSRDLTYEQYF. The CDR3 DNA follows: TGTGCCACCAGCAGGGATCTGACCTACGAGCAGTACTTC.